Listed here are 32 T cell receptor beta chains from one sample, sequenced in a study of blood T cell repertoires in COVID-19 (dated by TCRdb to 2020 to 2022). Libraries came from the immunoSEQ multiplex PCR assay. What TCRdb holds here is the immuneACCESS table cut down to in-frame rearrangements. Part of the clones is not present; checked against another copy, under half of the missing clones reflect an unresolved V gene, and the others are unexplained. For this sample the table gives 280,000 or so clones, of which roughly 87% were detected only once. In total, the top ten clones hold about 6.1% of the sample. The sequenced material came from PBMCs or T cells enriched from blood (not recorded which). Receptors originate from a woman aged 40 to 50 who had recovered from COVID-19.

Only a few counts were recorded for this clone. The chain uses TRBV27 and TRBJ2-1; 7 positions agree with TRBD2. J gave up 8 bases and V 4 bases, and 8 bases lay outside the gene matches. This CDR3 contains 14 residues. Germline V gives CDR1 MNHEY, CDR2 SMNVEV (reference sequence). The CDR3 protein is CASSSGTGGYEQFF. The CDR3 DNA is TGTGCCAGCAGTTCCGGGACCGGGGGGTATGAGCAGTTCTTC.

The CDR3 DNA reads as TGTGCCAGCGGCGGGTACAATGAGCAGTTCTTC. Its protein is CASGGYNEQFF. The chain carries TRBV28 and TRBJ2-1; D is possibly TRBD2 (5 bases). The V and J ends lost 8 bases and 4 bases respectively, with 6 bases between them. There are 11 residues in the CDR3. Germline assignment: CDR1 MDHEN and CDR2 SYDVKM.

The chain recombines TRBV24-1 with TRBJ2-2; D is perhaps TRBD1 (6 bases). CDR1 is KGHDR and CDR2 is SFDVKD in the germline V gene. V was clipped by 7 bases and J by 0 bases, with 11 bases between them. The CDR3 loop spans 15 amino acids. CDR3 residues: CATSRGGTNTGELFF. The CDR3 DNA follows: TGTGCCACCAGCAGAGGGGGTACGAACACCGGGGAGCTGTTTTTT.

The chain carries TRBV7-2 and TRBJ1-2, with TRBD1 identical over 7 bases. The CDR3 consists of 15 residues. Looked up from germline, CDR1 is SGHTA and CDR2 is FQGNSA. The trim removed 5 bases at V and 2 bases at J, leaving 8 bases unmatched. The CDR3 sequence: CASSRTTGLNYGYTF. The CDR3, as DNA: TGTGCCAGCAGCCGTACGACAGGGCTGAACTATGGCTACACCTTC.

CDR3 residues: CASSLAVVREGRTETQYF. Here the CDR3 DNA reads TGTGCCAGCAGCTTAGCGGTTGTGCGGGAGGGCAGAACAGAGACCCAGTACTTC. The chain couples TRBV7-2 to TRBJ2-5; 9 bases map to TRBD2. Germline V lookup: CDR1 SGHTA, CDR2 FQGNSA. The trim removed 0 bases at V and 4 bases at J, leaving 12 bases unmatched. The CDR3 is 18 amino acids.

As regards this clone: At the DNA level, this CDR3 is encoded by other sequences in the same sample as well. The chain recombines TRBV7-2 with TRBJ2-2; D unclear. CDR1 and CDR2 (germline): SGHTA, FQGNSA. The CDR3 loop spans 15 amino acids. Trimming took 1 base from V and 2 from J, leaving 8 bases between them. CDR3 protein: CASSLGGGNTGELFF. CDR3 coding DNA: TGTGCCAGCAGCTTAGGAGGCGGAAACACCGGGGAGCTGTTTTTT.

This clone was seen at least ten times. The chain carries TRBV4-2 and TRBJ2-2, with a possible D match to TRBD2 (5 bases). Germline V gene lookup returns CDR1 LGHNA and CDR2 YNFKEQ. Trimming took off 0 bases at V and 7 bases at J, with 18 bases between the two ends. The CDR3 consists of 17 residues. CDR3 nucleotide sequence: TGTGCCAGCAGCCAAGATCCGCCTAGCTCCCGCCACGGGGAGCTGTTTTTT. Protein sequence: CASSQDPPSSRHGELFF.

The genes are TRBV5-1 and TRBJ2-3; D unclear. Trimming pared 0 bases from V and 0 bases from J, leaving 5 bases between. Per the germline V gene, CDR1 is SGHRS and CDR2 is YFSETQ. The CDR3 has 14 residues. In nucleotides, the CDR3 is TGCGCCAGCAGCTTGGCCACTAGCACAGATACGCAGTATTTT. Translated: CASSLATSTDTQYF. Complete variable domain (other parts from reference TRBV5-1 and TRBJ2-3): KAGVTQTPRYLIKTRGQQVTLSCSPISGHRSVSWYQQTPGQGLQFLFEYFSETQRNKGNFPGRFSGRQFSNSRSEMNVSTLELGDSALYLCASSLATSTDTQYFGPGTRLTVL.

The chain links TRBV18 to TRBJ1-5; D remains ambiguous. Trimming shortened V by 5 bases and J by 0 bases, and 11 bases separated the two germline ends. This CDR3 spans 15 amino acids. Germline V gene lookup returns CDR1 KGHSH and CDR2 LQKENI. Here the CDR3 reads CASSAGVVSNQPQHF. The CDR3 nucleotides are TGTGCCAGCTCAGCCGGTGTTGTTAGCAATCAGCCCCAGCATTTT.

The chain employs TRBV19 and TRBJ2-5, with a possible D match to TRBD2 (7 bases). CDR1 is LNHDA, CDR2 SQIVND, per germline (reference sequence). The CDR3 sequence is 12 residues long. Trimming shortened V by 5 bases and J by 7 bases, and 11 bases separated the two germline ends. The CDR3 protein is CASSVRGGTQYF. The DNA of the CDR3 is TGTGCCAGTAGTGTTAGGGGGGGGACCCAGTACTTC.

This clone was seen a few times. The rearrangement uses TRBV7-8 and TRBJ2-5; TRBD2 matches 9 bases. After removal of 4 bases from V and 2 bases from J, the junction contained 5 bases not matched to a gene. CDR1 is SGHVS and CDR2 is FQNEAQ in the germline V gene. This CDR3 has 15 amino acids. CDR3 amino acids: CASSYDSGRQETQYF. CDR3 bases: TGTGCCAGCAGCTACGATAGCGGGAGACAAGAGACCCAGTACTTC. Based on the CDR3 plus reference TRBV7-8 and TRBJ2-5, the full variable domain is GAGVSQSPRYKVAKRGQDVALRCDPISGHVSLFWYQQALGQGPEFLTYFQNEAQLDKSGLPSDRFFAERPEGSVSTLKIQRTQQEDSAVYLCASSYDSGRQETQYFGPGTRLLVL.

The genes are TRBV6-1 and TRBJ1-5; TRBD1 aligns across 10 bases. The CDR3 contains 17 residues. Germline CDR1 reads MNHNS; CDR2 reads SASEGT. The ends lost 4 bases at V and 2 bases at J; junction bases unmatched: 8. DNA of the CDR3: TGTGCCAGCAGTGCCCGCTCCGGGACAGGGGGCAATCAGCCCCAGCATTTT. It translates to CASSARSGTGGNQPQHF.

The chain employs TRBV5-1 and TRBJ2-3, with D maybe TRBD2 (6 bases). Deletions cut 0 bases from V and 0 bases from J, with 14 bases between. The germline CDR1 and CDR2 sequences are SGHRS and YFSETQ. The CDR3 loop spans 17 amino acids. The DNA of the CDR3 is TGCGCCAGCAGCTTGGGGGTAGCTGGAGGGAGCACAGATACGCAGTATTTT. Protein sequence: CASSLGVAGGSTDTQYF.

V is TRBV4-2 and J is TRBJ1-2; a possible D gene is TRBD1 (6 bases). Trimming removed 4 bases from V and 5 bases from J, with 20 bases in between. The V gene's germline CDR1 is LGHNA and CDR2 YNFKEQ. The CDR3 length is 16 residues. In DNA form, the CDR3 reads TGTGCCAGCAGCCCAGAACAGGGCGGTCTTTCATATGGCTACACCTTC. This codes for CASSPEQGGLSYGYTF.

This clone turned up a few times. The rearrangement joins TRBV9 to TRBJ2-7; a weak D match, TRBD2 (6 bases). CDR1 is SGDLS, CDR2 YYNGEE, per germline. V lost 4 bases and J lost 5, with 13 bases in between. This CDR3 is 13 amino acids long. CDR3 bases: TGTGCCAGCAGCCTCGGGGGAGGCGACGAGCAGTACTTC. Its translation: CASSLGGGDEQYF.

This rearrangement joins TRBV29-1 to TRBJ1-1; TRBD1 is a possible D gene (5 bases). V was shortened by 6 bases and J by 5 bases, with 13 bases between the two germline ends. CDR3 length: 12 amino acids. Germline CDR1 and CDR2: SQVTM and ANQGSEA. CDR3 loop: CSVARQGTEAFF. The DNA for the CDR3 is TGCAGCGTCGCCCGGCAGGGTACTGAAGCTTTCTTT.

The chain employs TRBV7-2 and TRBJ2-1; 11 bases are a match to TRBD2. The CDR3 loop spans 14 amino acids. The ends lost 8 bases at V and 4 bases at J; junction bases unmatched: 4. The germline V gene encodes CDR1 SGHTA and CDR2 FQGNSA. CDR3 region: CASLGTSGYNEQFF. Written as DNA, the CDR3 is TGTGCCAGCCTCGGGACTAGCGGTTACAATGAGCAGTTCTTC.

This sequence joins TRBV7-3 and TRBJ2-3, with 9 bases lining up with TRBD2. Germline CDR1 is SGHTA and CDR2 is FQGTGA. Trimming cost V 1 base and J 1 base; bases outside gene matches: 3. This CDR3 contains 16 residues. CDR3 amino acids: CASSLSAGGGTDTQYF. As DNA, the CDR3 is TGTGCCAGCAGCTTAAGTGCGGGAGGGGGCACAGATACGCAGTATTTT. The full variable domain, with the rest looked up from reference TRBV7-3 and TRBJ2-3, is GAGVSQTPSNKVTEKGKYVELRCDPISGHTALYWYRQSLGQGPEFLIYFQGTGAADDSGLPNDRFFAVRPEGSVSTLKIQRTERGDSAVYLCASSLSAGGGTDTQYFGPGTRLTVL.

J is TRBJ2-5 and V is TRBV7-2; D unclear. This CDR3 is 13 amino acids long. Trimming removed 2 bases from V and 4 bases from J, with 8 bases in between. In germline, CDR1 is SGHTA, CDR2 FQGNSA. CDR3 coding DNA: TGTGCCAGCAGCTTATACCCGCGAGAGACCCAGTACTTC. It is translated as CASSLYPRETQYF.

The chain employs TRBV28 and TRBJ2-1, with D tentatively TRBD2 (5 bases). From germline, CDR1 is MDHEN and CDR2 SYDVKM. The CDR3 loop spans 17 amino acids. V lost 7 bases and J 3 bases, leaving 22 bases between the germline ends. The CDR3 spells CASNSPSGVRIYNEQFF. CDR3 nucleotide sequence: TGTGCCAGCAACTCTCCCAGCGGAGTCCGTATCTACAATGAGCAGTTCTTC.

The chain recombines TRBV27 with TRBJ1-4; possible D gene TRBD1, 5 bases. The germline CDR1 and CDR2 sequences are MNHEY and SMNVEV (reference sequence). Trimming left V 5 bases short and J 0 bases short, with 19 bases between. CDR3 length: 18 amino acids. CDR3 sequence reads: CASSPGVLAFATNEKLFF. The CDR3 DNA sequence: TGTGCCAGCAGTCCGGGGGTTTTAGCATTTGCAACTAATGAAAAACTGTTTTTT.

This clone came up once. This chain links TRBV28 with TRBJ1-5; 10 bases agree with TRBD1. V lost 6 bases to trimming and J lost 5 bases; unmatched junction nucleotides: 16. CDR1 and CDR2 (germline): MDHEN, SYDVKM. This CDR3 has 18 residues. The CDR3 region has the DNA TGTGCCAGCAGCCTGACAGGGGGCTTGACAAAGTTCGATCAGCCCCAGCATTTT. This gives the protein CASSLTGGLTKFDQPQHF.

V usage is TRBV18 and J usage is TRBJ2-7, with D maybe TRBD1 (6 bases). The CDR3 consists of 15 residues. The V and J ends lost 0 bases and 0 bases respectively, with 9 bases between them. CDR1 and CDR2 (germline): KGHSH, LQKENI. The CDR3 bases are TGTGCCAGCTCACCACCCGACAGGCTCTCCTACGAGCAGTACTTC. This encodes CASSPPDRLSYEQYF.

CDR3 protein: CASSLPGQTGSPLHF. CDR3 DNA: TGTGCCAGCAGCTTACCGGGACAAACGGGGTCACCCCTCCACTTT. The chain has TRBV5-4 and TRBJ1-6, with a tentative D call TRBD1 (6 bases). The CDR3 extends over 15 amino acids. V lost 2 bases to trimming and J lost 10 bases, with 16 bases between them. Germline V gene data show CDR1 as SGHNT and CDR2 as YYREEE (reference sequence).

The J gene is TRBJ2-1, the V gene TRBV25-1; D gene unclear. In germline, CDR1 is MGHDK, CDR2 SYGVNS. The germline V and J ends were trimmed by 0 bases and 9 bases, with 15 bases remaining between them. The CDR3 is made up of 15 amino acids. This CDR3 reads CASSEYGGPTAEQFF. CDR3 nucleotide sequence: TGTGCCAGCAGTGAATACGGTGGGCCAACCGCTGAGCAGTTCTTC.

The gene calls are TRBV2 and TRBJ1-3; no clear D. The CDR3 extends over 13 amino acids. Germline CDR1 is SNHLY and CDR2 is FYNNEI. Trimming shortened V by 6 bases and J by 4 bases, and 10 bases separated the two germline ends. The CDR3 is CASRDSGGNTIYF. For the CDR3, the DNA is TGTGCCAGCAGAGACTCGGGGGGAAACACCATATATTTT.

The chain recombines TRBV24-1 with TRBJ2-1; 9 bases fit TRBD2. The V segment lost 2 bases and the J segment 1 base; nucleotides outside the gene matches: 5. The CDR3 runs to 17 residues. Germline CDR1 KGHDR, CDR2 SFDVKD. The CDR3 DNA is TGTGCCACCAGTGATTCATATAGCGGGAGATCCTACAATGAGCAGTTCTTC. Translation: CATSDSYSGRSYNEQFF.

This sequence joins TRBV6-2 or TRBV6-3 and TRBJ1-1, with D possibly TRBD1 on 6 matching bases. The CDR3 has 14 residues. V lost 6 bases to trimming and J lost 0 bases, with 11 bases between them. CDR1 and CDR2 (germline): MNHEY, SVGEGT. CDR3 protein: CASSKQGLNTEAFF. The CDR3 nucleotides are TGTGCCAGCAGCAAACAGGGTCTGAACACTGAAGCTTTCTTT.

CDR3 coding DNA: TGTGCCAGCAGCTTGTTTGGGAAGCGGACCTCCTACGAGCAGTACTTC. Translating it yields CASSLFGKRTSYEQYF. The genes are TRBV5-6 and TRBJ2-7, with a tentative D call TRBD2 (5 bases). This CDR3 contains 16 residues. With 1 base removed from V and 0 bases from J, the gap between germline ends came to 14 bases. Germline lookup yields CDR1 SGHDT and CDR2 YYEEEE.

V gene TRBV14 combines with J gene TRBJ2-5; tentative D call: TRBD1 (6 bases). Looked up from germline, CDR1 is SGHDN and CDR2 is FVKESK. The CDR3 totals 14 residues. V was trimmed by 5 bases and J by 2 bases, leaving 12 bases between them. The CDR3 coding sequence is TGTGCCAGCAGCAGAAACAGGGCGCAAGAGACCCAGTACTTC. Its protein product is CASSRNRAQETQYF. The whole variable domain, filled in from reference TRBV14 and TRBJ2-5, reads EAGVTQFPSHSVIEKGQTVTLRCDPISGHDNLYWYRRVMGKEIKFLLHFVKESKQDESGMPNNRFLAERTGGTYSTLKVQPAELEDSGVYFCASSRNRAQETQYFGPGTRLLVL.

The chain combines TRBV6-5 with TRBJ1-2; 9 bases map to TRBD1. This CDR3 spans 13 amino acids. Germline V gene data show CDR1 as MNHEY and CDR2 as SVGAGI. Trimming removed 7 bases from V and 8 bases from J; junction bases left unmatched: 8. DNA of the CDR3: TGTGCCAGCACCTTGGGACAGGGTTTGGGCTACACCTTC. It translates to CASTLGQGLGYTF.

The chain uses TRBV19 and TRBJ2-7; TRBD2 might be the D (6 bases). CDR1 and CDR2 from the germline V gene are LNHDA and SQIVND (reference sequence). Trimming stripped 5 bases from V and 2 bases from J, with 13 bases between. The CDR3 spans 14 residues. In nucleotides, the CDR3 is TGTGCCAGTAGTCCAGTGGGGAGGACCTACGAGCAGTACTTC. Amino acid sequence: CASSPVGRTYEQYF.